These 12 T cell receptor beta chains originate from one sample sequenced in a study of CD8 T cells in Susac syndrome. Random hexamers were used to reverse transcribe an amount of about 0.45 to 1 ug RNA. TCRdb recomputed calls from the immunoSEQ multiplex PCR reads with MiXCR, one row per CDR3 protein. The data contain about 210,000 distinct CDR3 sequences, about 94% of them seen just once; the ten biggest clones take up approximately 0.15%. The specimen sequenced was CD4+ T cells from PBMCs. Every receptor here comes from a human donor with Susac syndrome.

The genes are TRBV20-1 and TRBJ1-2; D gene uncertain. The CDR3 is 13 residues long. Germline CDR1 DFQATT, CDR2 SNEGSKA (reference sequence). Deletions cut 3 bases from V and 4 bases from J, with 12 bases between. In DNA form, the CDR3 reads TGCAGTGCTAGTTCCGCGGCAGGCTATGGCTACACCTTC. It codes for CSASSAAGYGYTF.

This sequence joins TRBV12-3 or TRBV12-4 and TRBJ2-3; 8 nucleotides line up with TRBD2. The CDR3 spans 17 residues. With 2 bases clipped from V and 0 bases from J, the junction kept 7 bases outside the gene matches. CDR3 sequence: CASSLTPTSGSTDTQYF. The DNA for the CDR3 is TGTGCCAGCAGTTTAACTCCAACTAGCGGTAGCACAGATACGCAGTATTTT.

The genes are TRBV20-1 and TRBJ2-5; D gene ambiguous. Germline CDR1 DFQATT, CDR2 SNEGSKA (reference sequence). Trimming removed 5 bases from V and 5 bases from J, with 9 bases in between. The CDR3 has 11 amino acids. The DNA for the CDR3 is TGCAGTGCTTTTACGGAGGAGACCCAGTACTTC. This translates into CSAFTEETQYF.

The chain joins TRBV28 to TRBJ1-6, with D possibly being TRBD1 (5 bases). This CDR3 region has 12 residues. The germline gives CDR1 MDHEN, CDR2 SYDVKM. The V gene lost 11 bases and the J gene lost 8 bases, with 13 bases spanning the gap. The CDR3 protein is CAFGTGDSPLHF. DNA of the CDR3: TGTGCCTTCGGGACGGGGGATTCACCCCTCCACTTT.

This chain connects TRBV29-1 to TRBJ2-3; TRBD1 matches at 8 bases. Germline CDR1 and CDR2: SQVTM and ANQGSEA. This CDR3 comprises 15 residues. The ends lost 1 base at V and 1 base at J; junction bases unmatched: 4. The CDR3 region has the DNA TGCAGCGTTGAAGCACCGGGACAGGGCACAGATACGCAGTATTTT. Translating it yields CSVEAPGQGTDTQYF.

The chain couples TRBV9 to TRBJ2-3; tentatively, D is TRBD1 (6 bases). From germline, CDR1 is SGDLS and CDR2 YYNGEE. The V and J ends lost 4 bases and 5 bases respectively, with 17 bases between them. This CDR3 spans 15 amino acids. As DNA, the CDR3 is TGTGCCAGCAGCTCGCGGACGACAGGAAGAGATACGCAGTATTTT. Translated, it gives CASSSRTTGRDTQYF. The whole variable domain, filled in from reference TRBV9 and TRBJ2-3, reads DSGVTQTPKHLITATGQRVTLRCSPRSGDLSVYWYQQSLDQGLQFLIQYYNGEERAKGNILERFSAQQFPDLHSELNLSSLELGDSALYFCASSSRTTGRDTQYFGPGTRLTVL.

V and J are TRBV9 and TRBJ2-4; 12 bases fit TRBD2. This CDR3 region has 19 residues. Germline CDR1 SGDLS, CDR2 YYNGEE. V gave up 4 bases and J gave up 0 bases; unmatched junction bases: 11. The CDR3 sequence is CASSLHTSGGILAKNIQYF. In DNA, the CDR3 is TGTGCCAGCAGCCTCCATACTAGCGGGGGGATTTTAGCCAAAAACATTCAGTACTTC.

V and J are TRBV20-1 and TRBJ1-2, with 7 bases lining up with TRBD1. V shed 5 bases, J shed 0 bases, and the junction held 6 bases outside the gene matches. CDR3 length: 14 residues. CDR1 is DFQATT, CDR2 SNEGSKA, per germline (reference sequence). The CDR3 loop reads CSAEGTDPNYGYTF. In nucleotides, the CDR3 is TGCAGTGCTGAAGGGACAGATCCTAACTATGGCTACACCTTC.

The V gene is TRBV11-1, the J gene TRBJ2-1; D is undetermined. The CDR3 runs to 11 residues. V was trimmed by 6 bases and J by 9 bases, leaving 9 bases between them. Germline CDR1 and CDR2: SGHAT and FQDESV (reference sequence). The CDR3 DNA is TGTGCCAGCAGTTCCGGATTTGAGCAGTTCTTC. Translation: CASSSGFEQFF.

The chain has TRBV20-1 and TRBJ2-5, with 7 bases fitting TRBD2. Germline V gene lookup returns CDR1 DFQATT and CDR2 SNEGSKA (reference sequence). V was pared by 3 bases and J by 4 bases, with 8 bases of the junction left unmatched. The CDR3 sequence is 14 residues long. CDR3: CSASQDGEGETQYF. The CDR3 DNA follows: TGCAGTGCTAGCCAGGACGGGGAGGGAGAGACCCAGTACTTC.

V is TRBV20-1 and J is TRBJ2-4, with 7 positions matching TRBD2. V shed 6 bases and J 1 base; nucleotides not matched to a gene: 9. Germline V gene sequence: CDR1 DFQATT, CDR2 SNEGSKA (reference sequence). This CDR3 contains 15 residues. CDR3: CSAADGGGAKNIQYF. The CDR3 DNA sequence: TGCAGTGCAGCGGATGGGGGAGGGGCCAAAAACATTCAGTACTTC.

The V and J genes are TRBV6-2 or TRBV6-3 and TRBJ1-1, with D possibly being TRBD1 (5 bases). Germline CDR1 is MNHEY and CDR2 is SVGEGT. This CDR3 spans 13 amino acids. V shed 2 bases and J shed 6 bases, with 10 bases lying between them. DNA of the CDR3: TGTGCCAGCAGTTACGGGGACCCCCCTGAAGCTTTCTTT. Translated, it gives CASSYGDPPEAFF.